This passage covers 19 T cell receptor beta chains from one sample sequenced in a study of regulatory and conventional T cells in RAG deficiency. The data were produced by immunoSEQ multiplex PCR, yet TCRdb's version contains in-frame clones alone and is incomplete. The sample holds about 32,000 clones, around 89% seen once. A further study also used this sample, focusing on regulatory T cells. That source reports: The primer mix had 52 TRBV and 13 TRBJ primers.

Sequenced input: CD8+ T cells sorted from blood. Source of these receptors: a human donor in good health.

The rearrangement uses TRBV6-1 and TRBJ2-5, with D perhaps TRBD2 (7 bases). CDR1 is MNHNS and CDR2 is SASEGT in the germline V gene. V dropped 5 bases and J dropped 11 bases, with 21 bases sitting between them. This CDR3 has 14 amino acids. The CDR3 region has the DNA TGTGCCAGCAGTCGGCCGGGGGGCGCGGAAGAGCAGTACTTC. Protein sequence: CASSRPGGAEEQYF.

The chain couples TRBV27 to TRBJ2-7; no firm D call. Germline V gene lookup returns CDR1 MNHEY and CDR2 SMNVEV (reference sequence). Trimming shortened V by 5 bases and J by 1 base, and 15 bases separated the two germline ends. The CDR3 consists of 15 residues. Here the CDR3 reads CASSITLGPSYEQYF. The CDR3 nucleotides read TGTGCCAGCAGTATCACCCTGGGCCCATCCTACGAGCAGTACTTC.

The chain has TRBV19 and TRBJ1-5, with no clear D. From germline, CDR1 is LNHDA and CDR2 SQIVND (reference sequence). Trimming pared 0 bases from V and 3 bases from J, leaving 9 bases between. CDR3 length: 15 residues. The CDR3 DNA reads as TGTGCCAGTAGTATAGAAAGGGCACACAATCAGCCCCAGCATTTT. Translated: CASSIERAHNQPQHF.

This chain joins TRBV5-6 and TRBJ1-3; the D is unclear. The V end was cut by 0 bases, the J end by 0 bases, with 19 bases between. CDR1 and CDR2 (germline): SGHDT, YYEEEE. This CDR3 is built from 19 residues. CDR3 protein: CASSLATLRTSYSGNTIYF. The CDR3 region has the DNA TGTGCCAGCAGCTTGGCCACGCTCAGGACGTCCTACTCTGGAAACACCATATATTTT.

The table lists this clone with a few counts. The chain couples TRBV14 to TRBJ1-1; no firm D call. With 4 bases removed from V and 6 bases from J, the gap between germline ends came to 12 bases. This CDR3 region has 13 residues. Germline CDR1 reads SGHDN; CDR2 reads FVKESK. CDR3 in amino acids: CASSRRPQAEAFF. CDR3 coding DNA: TGTGCCAGCAGCCGGAGGCCCCAAGCTGAAGCTTTCTTT.

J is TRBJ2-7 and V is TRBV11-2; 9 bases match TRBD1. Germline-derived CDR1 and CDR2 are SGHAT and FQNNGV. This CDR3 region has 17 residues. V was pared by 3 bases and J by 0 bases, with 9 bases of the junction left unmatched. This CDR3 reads CASSFYRLDRGSYEQYF. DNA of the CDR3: TGTGCCAGCAGCTTTTATCGTTTGGACAGGGGCTCCTACGAGCAGTACTTC.

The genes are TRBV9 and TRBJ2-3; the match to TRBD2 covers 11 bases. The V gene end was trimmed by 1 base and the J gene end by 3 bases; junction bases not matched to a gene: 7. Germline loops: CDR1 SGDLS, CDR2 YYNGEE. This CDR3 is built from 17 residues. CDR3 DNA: TGTGCCAGCAGCGTAACGGGACTAGCGGCTATTACAGATACGCAGTATTTT. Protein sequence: CASSVTGLAAITDTQYF.

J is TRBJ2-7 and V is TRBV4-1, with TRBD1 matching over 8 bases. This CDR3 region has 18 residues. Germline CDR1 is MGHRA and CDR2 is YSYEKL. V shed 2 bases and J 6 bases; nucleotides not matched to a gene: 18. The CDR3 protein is CASSQSLGGQGVPSEQYF. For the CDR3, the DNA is TGCGCCAGCAGCCAATCGCTGGGCGGACAGGGCGTCCCCTCCGAGCAGTACTTC.

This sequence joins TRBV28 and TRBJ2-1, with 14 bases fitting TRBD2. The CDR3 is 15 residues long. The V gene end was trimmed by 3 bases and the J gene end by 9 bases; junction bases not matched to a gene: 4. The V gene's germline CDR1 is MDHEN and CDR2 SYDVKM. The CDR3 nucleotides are TGTGCCAGCAGTTTGGGGACTAGCGGGAGTGCTGAGCAGTTCTTC. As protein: CASSLGTSGSAEQFF.

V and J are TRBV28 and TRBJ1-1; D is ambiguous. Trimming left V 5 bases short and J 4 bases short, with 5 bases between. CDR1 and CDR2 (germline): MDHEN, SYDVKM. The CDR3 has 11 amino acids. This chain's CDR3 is CASSPATEAFF. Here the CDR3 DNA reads TGTGCCAGCAGTCCCGCCACTGAAGCTTTCTTT.

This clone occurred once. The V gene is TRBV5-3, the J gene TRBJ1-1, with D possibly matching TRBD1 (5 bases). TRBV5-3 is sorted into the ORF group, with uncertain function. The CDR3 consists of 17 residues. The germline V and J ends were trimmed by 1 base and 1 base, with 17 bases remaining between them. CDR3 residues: CARSLRGKGHPNTEAFF. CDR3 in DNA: TGTGCCAGAAGCTTGAGGGGAAAAGGACACCCGAACACTGAAGCTTTCTTT.

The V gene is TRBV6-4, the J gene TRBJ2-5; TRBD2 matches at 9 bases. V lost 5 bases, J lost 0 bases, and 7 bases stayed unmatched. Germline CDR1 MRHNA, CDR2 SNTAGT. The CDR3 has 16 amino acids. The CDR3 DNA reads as TGTGCCAGCAGTCCTGTAGCGGGGGAAGACCAAGAGACCCAGTACTTC. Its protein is CASSPVAGEDQETQYF.

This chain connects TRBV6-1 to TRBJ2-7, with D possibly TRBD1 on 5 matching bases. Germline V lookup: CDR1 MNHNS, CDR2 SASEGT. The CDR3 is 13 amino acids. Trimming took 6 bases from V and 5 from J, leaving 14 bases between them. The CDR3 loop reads CASSPPQGHEQYF. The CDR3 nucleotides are TGTGCCAGCAGCCCTCCTCAGGGCCACGAGCAGTACTTC.

CDR3 loop: CASSPRGQGRTDTQYF. CDR3 bases: TGTGCCAGCAGCCCCCGAGGCCAGGGGCGCACAGATACGCAGTATTTT. The rearrangement links TRBV21-1 to TRBJ2-3; the D call TRBD1 from the table was never checked on the DNA. TRBV21-1 is designated a pseudogene. The CDR3 runs 16 residues.

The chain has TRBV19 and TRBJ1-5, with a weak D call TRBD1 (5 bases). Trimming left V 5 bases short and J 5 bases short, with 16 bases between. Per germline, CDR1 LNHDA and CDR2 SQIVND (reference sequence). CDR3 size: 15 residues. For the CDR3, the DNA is TGTGCCAGTAGTTGGAAGGGGAGGGGTGATCAGCCCCAGCATTTT. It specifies CASSWKGRGDQPQHF.

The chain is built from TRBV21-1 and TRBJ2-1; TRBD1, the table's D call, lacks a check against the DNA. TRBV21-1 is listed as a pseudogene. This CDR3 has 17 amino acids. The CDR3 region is CASSTDRMEYLVNEQFF. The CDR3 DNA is TGTGCCAGCAGCACGGACAGGATGGAGTATTTGGTCAATGAGCAGTTCTTC.

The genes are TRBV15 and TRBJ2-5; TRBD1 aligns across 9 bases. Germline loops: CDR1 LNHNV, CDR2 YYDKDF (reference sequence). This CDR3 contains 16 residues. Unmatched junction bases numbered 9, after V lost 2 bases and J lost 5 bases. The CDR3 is CATSRSDRGEVETQYF. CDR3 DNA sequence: TGTGCCACCAGCAGATCGGACAGGGGTGAGGTTGAGACCCAGTACTTC.

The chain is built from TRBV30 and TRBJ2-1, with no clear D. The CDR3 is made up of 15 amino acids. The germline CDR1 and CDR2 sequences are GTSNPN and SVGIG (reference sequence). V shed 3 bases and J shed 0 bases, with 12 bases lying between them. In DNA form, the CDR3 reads TGTGCCTGGAGCCTGACACCTAGCTCCTACAATGAGCAGTTCTTC. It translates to CAWSLTPSSYNEQFF.

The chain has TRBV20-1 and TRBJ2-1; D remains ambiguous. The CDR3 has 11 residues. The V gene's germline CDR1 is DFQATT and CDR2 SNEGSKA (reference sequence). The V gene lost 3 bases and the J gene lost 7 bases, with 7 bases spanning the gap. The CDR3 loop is CSASVRNEQFF. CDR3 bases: TGCAGTGCTAGCGTACGGAATGAGCAGTTCTTC.